The clone carrying this TCR beta chain was seen just once. The antigen is undetermined. The source of the sample is a study of cytomegalovirus exposure and HLA in healthy donors. The PCR contained 60 Vbeta and 13 Jbeta primers. The data were produced by immunoSEQ multiplex PCR, yet TCRdb's version contains in-frame clones alone and is incomplete. The sample has about 52,000 clones; 60% to 75% are singletons. Study-wide results and limits: A later analysis reportedly found fewer N-insertions in an Asian-associated ancestry cluster than the roughly 670-donor mean. Most of the CMV-associated TCR beta chains (in a later analysis) appeared to be HLA-restricted.

Source material: PBMCs. This receptor was taken from a woman aged 45 to 65 in good health and CMV-seronegative.

The CDR3 spells CASSPRQGGIQYF. Written as DNA, the CDR3 is TGTGCCAGCAGCCCTAGACAGGGTGGCATTCAGTACTTC. The gene calls are TRBV14 and TRBJ2-4; TRBD1 aligns across 7 bases. CDR3 size: 13 residues. CDR1 SGHDN and CDR2 FVKESK come from the germline V gene. With V trimmed by 4 bases and J by 9 bases, 6 bases remained unmatched.